This T cell receptor beta chain was documented in a study of cytomegalovirus exposure and HLA in healthy donors. This CDR3 has 14 residues. The germline CDR1 and CDR2 sequences are MNHEY and SMNVEV (reference sequence). Trimming removed 3 bases from V and 5 bases from J, with 11 bases in between. The data were produced by immunoSEQ multiplex PCR, yet TCRdb's version contains in-frame clones alone and is incomplete. In the table there are 250,000 to 300,000 clones, just over 85% of which are singletons. The sequence came from a woman between 18 and 30 years old in good health and CMV-seronegative. The chain joins TRBV27 to TRBJ2-1; possibly TRBD2 for D (7 bases). The sequenced sample was PBMCs. The CDR3 sequence: CASSFAGANNEQFF. The CDR3 bases are TGTGCCAGCAGTTTTGCGGGGGCCAACAATGAGCAGTTCTTC.